The entry below describes one T cell receptor (beta chain). This sample was taken from a study of T cell repertoires in ileal Crohn's disease. In the study overall: Patients had a median approximately 7.8-year disease duration, and under 45% were active smokers. Surgery for a complication: stricturing in about 61%, penetrating in about 40%.

Generated by immunoSEQ multiplex PCR, the TCRdb table keeps only in-frame clones and is missing some. Counted here are 2,600 or so clones, about three quarters occurring once; the ten biggest clones make up roughly 11%. The CDR3 contains 14 residues. Unmatched junction bases numbered 11, after V lost 3 bases and J lost 9 bases. Germline V lookup: CDR1 SGHAT, CDR2 FQDESV (reference sequence). This receptor was obtained from an adult with Crohn's disease. The sequenced material came from ileal tissue. This chain joins TRBV11-1 and TRBJ2-7, with 7 bases fitting TRBD2. CDR3 in DNA: TGTGCCAGCAGCTTGGGGACTACCGTTTTAGGGCAGTACTTC. Amino acids: CASSLGTTVLGQYF.